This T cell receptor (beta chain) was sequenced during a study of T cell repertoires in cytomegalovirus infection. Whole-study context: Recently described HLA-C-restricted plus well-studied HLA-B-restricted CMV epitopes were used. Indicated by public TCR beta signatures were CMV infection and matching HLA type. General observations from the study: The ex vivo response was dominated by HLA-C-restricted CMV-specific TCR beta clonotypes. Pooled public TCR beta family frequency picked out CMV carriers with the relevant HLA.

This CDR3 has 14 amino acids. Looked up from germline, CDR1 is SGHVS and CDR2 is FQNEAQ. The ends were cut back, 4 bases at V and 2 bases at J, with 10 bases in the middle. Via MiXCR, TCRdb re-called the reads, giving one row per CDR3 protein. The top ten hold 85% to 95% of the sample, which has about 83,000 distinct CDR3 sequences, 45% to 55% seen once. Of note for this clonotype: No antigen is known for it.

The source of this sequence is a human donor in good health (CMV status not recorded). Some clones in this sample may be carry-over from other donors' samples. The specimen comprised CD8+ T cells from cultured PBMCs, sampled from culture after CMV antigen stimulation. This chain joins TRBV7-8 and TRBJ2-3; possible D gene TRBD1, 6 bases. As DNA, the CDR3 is TGTGCCAGCAGCTCAAAGGGGGTCACAGATACGCAGTATTTT. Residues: CASSSKGVTDTQYF. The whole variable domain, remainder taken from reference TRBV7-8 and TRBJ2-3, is GAGVSQSPRYKVAKRGQDVALRCDPISGHVSLFWYQQALGQGPEFLTYFQNEAQLDKSGLPSDRFFAERPEGSVSTLKIQRTQQEDSAVYLCASSSKGVTDTQYFGPGTRLTVL.